This entry concerns a single TCR beta chain. What it binds is unknown. Deletions cut 7 bases from V and 3 bases from J, with 15 bases between. This CDR3 is built from 14 residues. This entry comes from a study of early T cells in non-severe SARS-CoV-2 infection. Study summary: Sequencing used unsorted whole-blood bulk RNA, so chains lack pairing.

Study-wide results and limits: Matching results from VDJdb favored anti-spike CD8 responses, leaving private and CD4 specificities undetected.

Researchers attached unique molecular identifiers to individual cDNA molecules. TCRdb analysed the 5' RACE reads with MiXCR anew, one entry per CDR3 protein. The sample includes tens of thousands of distinct CDR3 sequences, 13% to 15% seen only once; the top ten take roughly 6%. The chain combines TRBV12-3 or TRBV12-4 with TRBJ2-5; D might be TRBD2 (5 bases). The clonotype was recovered from an adult who was a healthcare worker with PCR-confirmed SARS-CoV-2 infection or an uninfected control (not recorded which). The specimen was whole blood. In DNA, the CDR3 is TGTGCCAGCACCGCGTATGTCGGGGAAGAGACCCAGTACTTC. This translates into CASTAYVGEETQYF.